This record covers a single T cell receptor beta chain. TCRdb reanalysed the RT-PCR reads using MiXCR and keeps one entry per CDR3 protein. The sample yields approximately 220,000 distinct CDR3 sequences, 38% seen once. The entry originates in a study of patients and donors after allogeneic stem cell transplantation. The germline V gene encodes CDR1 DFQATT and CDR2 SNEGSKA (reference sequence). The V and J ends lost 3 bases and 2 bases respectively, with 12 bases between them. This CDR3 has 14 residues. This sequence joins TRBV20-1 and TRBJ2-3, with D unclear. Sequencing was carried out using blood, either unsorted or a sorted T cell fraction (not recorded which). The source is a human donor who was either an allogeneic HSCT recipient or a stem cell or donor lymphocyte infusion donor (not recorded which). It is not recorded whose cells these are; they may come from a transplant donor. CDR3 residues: CSASWRWATDTQYF. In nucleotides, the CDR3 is TGCAGTGCTAGTTGGCGGTGGGCCACAGATACGCAGTATTTT.